The rows below give T cell receptor beta chains drawn from one sample of a study of CD8 T cells in Susac syndrome. One entry per CDR3 protein, called by TCRdb with MiXCR from the immunoSEQ multiplex PCR reads. This table holds tens of thousands of distinct CDR3 sequences, 91% found once. The sample comprised CD8+ T cells from PBMCs. Receptor source: a human donor with multiple sclerosis. Both conserved end residues are part of each CDR3. Fields, in order: clone size, V gene, J gene, D gene, CDR3 protein, CDR3 DNA. A D gene is named only where the DNA matches it firmly. Only part of the rows carry a size: once, few, many, or a class if the clone is expanded.

abundance: -; v_gene: TRBV7-3; j_gene: TRBJ1-1; d_gene: -; CDR3aa: CASSQDGPIMNTEAFF; CDR3nt: TGTGCCAGCAGCCAAGACGGACCGATAATGAACACTGAAGCTTTCTTT
abundance: -; v_gene: TRBV28; j_gene: TRBJ2-7; d_gene: -; CDR3aa: CASSLYEAAYEQYF; CDR3nt: TGTGCCAGCAGTTTATATGAGGCGGCCTACGAGCAGTACTTC
abundance: once; v_gene: TRBV20-1; j_gene: TRBJ2-1; d_gene: TRBD2; CDR3aa: CSARRTSGRVNEQFF; CDR3nt: TGCAGTGCCCGTCGGACTAGCGGGAGGGTGAATGAGCAGTTCTTC
abundance: -; v_gene: TRBV29-1; j_gene: TRBJ2-7; d_gene: TRBD1; CDR3aa: CSVLTGGHEQYF; CDR3nt: TGCAGCGTTTTAACAGGGGGCCACGAGCAGTACTTC
abundance: -; v_gene: TRBV29-1; j_gene: TRBJ2-7; d_gene: -; CDR3aa: CSVSGALGEQYF; CDR3nt: TGCAGTGTTTCAGGGGCCCTTGGCGAGCAGTACTTC
abundance: -; v_gene: TRBV9; j_gene: TRBJ2-1; d_gene: -; CDR3aa: CASSAPPGSVEEEGAQFF; CDR3nt: TGTGCCAGCAGCGCGCCACCCGGGAGTGTAGAGGAAGAGGGGGCACAGTTCTTC
abundance: -; v_gene: TRBV13; j_gene: TRBJ2-3; d_gene: TRBD2; CDR3aa: CASSFASGGAQNGTDTQYF; CDR3nt: TGTGCCAGCAGCTTCGCTAGCGGGGGGGCCCAAAACGGCACAGATACGCAGTATTTT
abundance: -; v_gene: TRBV28; j_gene: TRBJ2-1; d_gene: -; CDR3aa: CASQLGLHNEQFF; CDR3nt: TGTGCCAGCCAATTAGGGCTACACAATGAGCAGTTCTTC
abundance: -; v_gene: TRBV6-2/TRBV6-3; j_gene: TRBJ1-5; d_gene: TRBD1; CDR3aa: CASSYLGQGSNQPQHF; CDR3nt: TGTGCCAGCAGTTACTTAGGACAGGGCTCTAATCAGCCCCAGCATTTT
abundance: -; v_gene: TRBV6-6; j_gene: TRBJ1-5; d_gene: -; CDR3aa: CASSWEQNQPQHF; CDR3nt: TGTGCCAGCAGTTGGGAACAAAATCAGCCCCAGCATTTT
abundance: -; v_gene: TRBV28; j_gene: TRBJ2-1; d_gene: TRBD2; CDR3aa: CASGSGRDEQFF; CDR3nt: TGTGCCAGCGGTAGCGGGAGAGATGAGCAGTTCTTC
abundance: once; v_gene: TRBV27; j_gene: TRBJ2-5; d_gene: -; CDR3aa: CASSVRGAWGETQYF; CDR3nt: TGTGCCAGCAGCGTCCGAGGGGCGTGGGGGGAGACCCAGTACTTC
abundance: few; v_gene: TRBV4-2; j_gene: TRBJ2-3; d_gene: -; CDR3aa: CASSQLTDTQYF; CDR3nt: TGTGCCAGCAGCCAATTGACAGATACGCAGTATTTT
abundance: once; v_gene: TRBV28; j_gene: TRBJ2-1; d_gene: TRBD2; CDR3aa: CASSLFREGYNEQFF; CDR3nt: TGTGCCAGCAGTTTATTTCGGGAGGGCTACAATGAGCAGTTCTTC
abundance: -; v_gene: TRBV11-2; j_gene: TRBJ2-2; d_gene: TRBD1; CDR3aa: CASSQGQGVIGELFF; CDR3nt: TGTGCCAGCAGCCAGGGTCAGGGGGTTATCGGGGAGCTGTTTTTT
abundance: -; v_gene: TRBV14; j_gene: TRBJ1-3; d_gene: -; CDR3aa: CASSQDTLDHSSENTIYF; CDR3nt: TGTGCCAGCAGCCAAGACACGCTTGATCATAGCTCTGAAAACACCATATATTTT
abundance: -; v_gene: TRBV12-3/TRBV12-4; j_gene: TRBJ1-2; d_gene: -; CDR3aa: CAILGSNYGYTF; CDR3nt: TGTGCCATCCTCGGGTCTAACTATGGCTACACCTTC
abundance: -; v_gene: TRBV11-2; j_gene: TRBJ2-1; d_gene: TRBD2; CDR3aa: CASSYEAGGPNEQFF; CDR3nt: TGTGCCAGCAGCTACGAAGCGGGAGGGCCGAATGAGCAGTTCTTC
abundance: -; v_gene: TRBV27; j_gene: TRBJ1-1; d_gene: TRBD1; CDR3aa: CASSSNSRGWTTEAFF; CDR3nt: TGTGCCAGCAGTTCCAATTCCAGGGGGTGGACCACTGAAGCTTTCTTT
abundance: -; v_gene: TRBV6-2/TRBV6-3; j_gene: TRBJ2-4; d_gene: -; CDR3aa: CASSPLGNIQYF; CDR3nt: TGTGCCAGCAGTCCCCTCGGAAACATTCAGTACTTC
abundance: few; v_gene: TRBV24-1; j_gene: TRBJ2-3; d_gene: -; CDR3aa: CATSDPKVGSLTDTQYF; CDR3nt: TGTGCCACCAGTGACCCTAAGGTCGGGAGTCTTACAGATACGCAGTATTTT
abundance: -; v_gene: TRBV4-1; j_gene: TRBJ2-3; d_gene: -; CDR3aa: CASSHLGRSTDTQYF; CDR3nt: TGCGCCAGCAGCCACCTCGGGCGCTCCACAGATACGCAGTATTTT
abundance: -; v_gene: TRBV19; j_gene: TRBJ1-1; d_gene: -; CDR3aa: CASSTQARGHEAFF; CDR3nt: TGTGCCAGTAGTACACAGGCCCGGGGACATGAAGCTTTCTTT
abundance: -; v_gene: TRBV24-1; j_gene: TRBJ2-5; d_gene: -; CDR3aa: CATSDAETQYF; CDR3nt: TGTGCCACCAGTGACGCCGAGACCCAGTACTTC
abundance: -; v_gene: TRBV7-9; j_gene: TRBJ2-3; d_gene: -; CDR3aa: CASSARDSTDTQYF; CDR3nt: TGTGCCAGCAGCGCCCGGGACAGCACAGATACGCAGTATTTT
abundance: -; v_gene: TRBV11-2; j_gene: TRBJ2-7; d_gene: -; CDR3aa: CASSAFGGFYEQYF; CDR3nt: TGTGCCAGCAGCGCCTTTGGGGGGTTCTACGAGCAGTACTTC
abundance: -; v_gene: TRBV4-3; j_gene: TRBJ2-1; d_gene: -; CDR3aa: CASSLFVGPAHEQFF; CDR3nt: TGCGCCAGCAGCCTCTTCGTGGGGCCGGCCCATGAGCAGTTCTTC
abundance: -; v_gene: TRBV4-3; j_gene: TRBJ2-7; d_gene: TRBD2; CDR3aa: CASSQDVPRGGAYEQYF; CDR3nt: TGCGCCAGCAGCCAAGATGTACCCCGGGGGGGGGCCTACGAGCAGTACTTC
abundance: -; v_gene: TRBV30; j_gene: TRBJ1-5; d_gene: -; CDR3aa: CAWSRMDTQEPQHF; CDR3nt: TGTGCCTGGAGTCGGATGGACACCCAGGAGCCCCAGCATTTT
abundance: -; v_gene: TRBV19; j_gene: TRBJ2-7; d_gene: -; CDR3aa: CAPPYEQYF; CDR3nt: TGTGCCCCCCCCTACGAGCAGTACTTC
abundance: -; v_gene: TRBV7-3; j_gene: TRBJ2-3; d_gene: -; CDR3aa: CASTPISTDTQYF; CDR3nt: TGTGCCAGCACTCCTATTAGCACAGATACGCAGTATTTT
abundance: -; v_gene: TRBV6-6; j_gene: TRBJ2-5; d_gene: TRBD1; CDR3aa: CASRVGQVQETQYF; CDR3nt: TGTGCCAGCAGGGTCGGACAGGTACAAGAGACCCAGTACTTC
abundance: -; v_gene: TRBV9; j_gene: TRBJ2-7; d_gene: -; CDR3aa: CASNRAGNNEQYF; CDR3nt: TGTGCCAGCAACCGGGCCGGGAACAACGAGCAGTACTTC
abundance: -; v_gene: TRBV11-2; j_gene: TRBJ2-3; d_gene: -; CDR3aa: CASSLPLEWGASPNPTDTQYF; CDR3nt: TGTGCCAGCAGCTTACCCCTTGAATGGGGAGCTTCACCCAACCCCACAGATACGCAGTATTTT
abundance: -; v_gene: TRBV30; j_gene: TRBJ1-2; d_gene: -; CDR3aa: CACWTADLGGYTF; CDR3nt: TGTGCCTGCTGGACAGCGGATCTAGGAGGCTACACCTTC
abundance: -; v_gene: TRBV4-1; j_gene: TRBJ2-7; d_gene: TRBD2; CDR3aa: CASSQEPAGFGLALPYEQYF; CDR3nt: TGCGCCAGCAGCCAAGAACCGGCGGGTTTTGGACTAGCACTCCCCTACGAGCAGTACTTC
abundance: -; v_gene: TRBV11-2; j_gene: TRBJ2-5; d_gene: TRBD2; CDR3aa: CAVGGAAGETQYF; CDR3nt: TGTGCCGTCGGGGGGGCCGCGGGAGAGACCCAGTACTTC
abundance: -; v_gene: TRBV3-1; j_gene: TRBJ2-5; d_gene: -; CDR3aa: CASSPAAPQGTQYF; CDR3nt: TGTGCCAGCAGCCCGGCCGCACCCCAGGGGACCCAGTACTTC
abundance: -; v_gene: TRBV5-6; j_gene: TRBJ2-4; d_gene: -; CDR3aa: CASSLGTLNIQYF; CDR3nt: TGTGCCAGCAGCTTAGGGACATTGAACATTCAGTACTTC
abundance: -; v_gene: TRBV5-1; j_gene: TRBJ2-1; d_gene: -; CDR3aa: CASSLTQGLEQFF; CDR3nt: TGCGCCAGCAGCTTGACACAGGGTCTTGAGCAGTTCTTC
abundance: -; v_gene: TRBV15; j_gene: TRBJ2-7; d_gene: TRBD2; CDR3aa: CATSRAPGGEGEQYF; CDR3nt: TGTGCCACCAGCAGAGCCCCGGGAGGGGAGGGCGAGCAGTACTTC
abundance: -; v_gene: TRBV30; j_gene: TRBJ2-5; d_gene: TRBD2; CDR3aa: CAGEGWREDWETQYF; CDR3nt: TGTGCCGGGGAGGGATGGCGGGAAGATTGGGAGACCCAGTACTTC
abundance: -; v_gene: TRBV5-1; j_gene: TRBJ2-5; d_gene: -; CDR3aa: CASSPDAEETQYF; CDR3nt: TGCGCCAGCAGCCCGGACGCGGAGGAGACCCAGTACTTC
abundance: -; v_gene: TRBV3-1; j_gene: TRBJ2-5; d_gene: -; CDR3aa: CASSQVRGHQETQYF; CDR3nt: TGTGCCAGCAGCCAAGTACGAGGTCATCAAGAGACCCAGTACTTC
abundance: -; v_gene: TRBV6-5; j_gene: TRBJ1-1; d_gene: -; CDR3aa: CASSYSLGNTEAFF; CDR3nt: TGTGCCAGCAGTTACTCACTGGGAAACACTGAAGCTTTCTTT